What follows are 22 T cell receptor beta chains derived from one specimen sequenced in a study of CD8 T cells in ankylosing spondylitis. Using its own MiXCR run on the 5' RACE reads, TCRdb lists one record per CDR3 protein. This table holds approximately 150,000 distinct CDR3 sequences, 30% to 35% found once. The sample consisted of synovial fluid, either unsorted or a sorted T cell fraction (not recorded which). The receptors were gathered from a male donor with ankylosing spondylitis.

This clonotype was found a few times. The CDR3 sequence is CASSATSGGADTQYF. CDR3 DNA: TGTGCCAGCAGCGCTACTAGCGGGGGGGCAGATACGCAGTATTTT. This rearrangement joins TRBV7-3 to TRBJ2-3; TRBD2 matches 13 bases. V lost 5 bases and J lost 4; bases outside the gene matches: 3. Germline V gene sequence: CDR1 SGHTA, CDR2 FQGTGA. The CDR3 length is 15 residues. The complete variable domain, with remaining parts taken from reference TRBV7-3 and TRBJ2-3, reads GAGVSQTPSNKVTEKGKYVELRCDPISGHTALYWYRQSLGQGPEFLIYFQGTGAADDSGLPNDRFFAVRPEGSVSTLKIQRTERGDSAVYLCASSATSGGADTQYFGPGTRLTVL.

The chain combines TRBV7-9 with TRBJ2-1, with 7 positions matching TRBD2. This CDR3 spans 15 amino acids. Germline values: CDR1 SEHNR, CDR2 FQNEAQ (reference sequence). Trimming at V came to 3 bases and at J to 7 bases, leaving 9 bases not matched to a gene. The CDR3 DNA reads TGTGCCAGCAGCTTCACCAGCGGGATGGAAAATGAGCAGTTCTTC. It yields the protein CASSFTSGMENEQFF.

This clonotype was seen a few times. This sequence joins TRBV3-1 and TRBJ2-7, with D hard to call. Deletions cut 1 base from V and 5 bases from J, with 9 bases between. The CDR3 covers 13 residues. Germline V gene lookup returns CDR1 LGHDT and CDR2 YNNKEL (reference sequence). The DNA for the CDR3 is TGTGCCAGCAGCCAAGTCCATGGAGACGAGCAGTACTTC. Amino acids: CASSQVHGDEQYF.

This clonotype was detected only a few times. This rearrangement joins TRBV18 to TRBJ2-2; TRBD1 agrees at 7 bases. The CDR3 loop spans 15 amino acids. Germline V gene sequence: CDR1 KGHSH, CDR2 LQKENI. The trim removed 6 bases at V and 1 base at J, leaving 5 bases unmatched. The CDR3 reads CASSWDSKNTGELFF. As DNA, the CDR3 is TGTGCCAGCTCCTGGGACAGCAAGAACACCGGGGAGCTGTTTTTT.

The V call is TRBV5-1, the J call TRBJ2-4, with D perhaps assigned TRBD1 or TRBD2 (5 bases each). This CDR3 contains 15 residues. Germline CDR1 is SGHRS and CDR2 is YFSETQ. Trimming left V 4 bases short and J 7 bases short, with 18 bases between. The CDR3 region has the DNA TGCGCCAGCAGCCCCTTGACCGGGACGGGGAACATTCAGTACTTC. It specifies CASSPLTGTGNIQYF.

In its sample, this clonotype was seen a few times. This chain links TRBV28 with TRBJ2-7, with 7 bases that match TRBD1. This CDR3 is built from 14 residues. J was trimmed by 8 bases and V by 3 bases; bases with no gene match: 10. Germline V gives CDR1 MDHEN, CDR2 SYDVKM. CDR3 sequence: CASSLGSTGSKQYF. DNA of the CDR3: TGTGCCAGCAGTTTGGGGTCGACAGGGAGTAAGCAGTACTTC.

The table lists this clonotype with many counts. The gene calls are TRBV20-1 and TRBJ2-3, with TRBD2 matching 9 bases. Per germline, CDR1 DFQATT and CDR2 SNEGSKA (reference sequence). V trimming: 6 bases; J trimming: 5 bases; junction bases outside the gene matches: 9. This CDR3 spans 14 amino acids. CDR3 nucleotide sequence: TGCAGTGCCCGGAGCCCACTAGCGGGAGATACGCAGTATTTT. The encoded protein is CSARSPLAGDTQYF.

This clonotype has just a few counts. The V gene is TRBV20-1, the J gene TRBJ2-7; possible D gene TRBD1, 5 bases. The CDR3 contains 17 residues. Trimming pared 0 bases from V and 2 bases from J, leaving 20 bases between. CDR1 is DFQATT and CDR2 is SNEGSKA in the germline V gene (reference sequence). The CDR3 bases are TGCAGTGCTAGAGATAAGATTCGCAGGGAAGTAGCCTACGAGCAGTACTTC. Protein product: CSARDKIRREVAYEQYF.

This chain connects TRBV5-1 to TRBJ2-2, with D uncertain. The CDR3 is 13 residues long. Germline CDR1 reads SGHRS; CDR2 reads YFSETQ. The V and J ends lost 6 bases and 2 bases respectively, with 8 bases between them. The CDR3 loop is CASKDRNTGELFF. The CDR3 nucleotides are TGCGCCAGCAAAGACCGAAACACCGGGGAGCTGTTTTTT.

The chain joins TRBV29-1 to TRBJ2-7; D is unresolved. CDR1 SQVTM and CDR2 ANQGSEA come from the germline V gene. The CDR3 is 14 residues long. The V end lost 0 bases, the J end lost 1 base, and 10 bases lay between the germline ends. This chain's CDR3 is CSVEDRARSYEQYF. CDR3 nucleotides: TGCAGCGTTGAAGATCGCGCCAGGTCCTACGAGCAGTACTTC.

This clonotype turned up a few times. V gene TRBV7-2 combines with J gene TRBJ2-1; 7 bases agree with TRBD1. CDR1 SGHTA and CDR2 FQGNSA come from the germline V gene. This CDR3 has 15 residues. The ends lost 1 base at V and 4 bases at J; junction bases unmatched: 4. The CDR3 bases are TGTGCCAGCAGCTTAGACAGGGGTTTTTACAATGAGCAGTTCTTC. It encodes CASSLDRGFYNEQFF.

CDR3 in amino acids: CASSLGTGPSNEKLFF. The CDR3 DNA reads as TGCGCCAGCAGCCTCGGGACAGGGCCTTCTAATGAAAAACTGTTTTTT. The chain joins TRBV5-1 to TRBJ1-4; 9 bases map to TRBD1. V lost 4 bases and J lost 3; bases outside the gene matches: 7. The germline V gene has CDR1 SGHRS and CDR2 YFSETQ. The CDR3 runs to 16 residues.

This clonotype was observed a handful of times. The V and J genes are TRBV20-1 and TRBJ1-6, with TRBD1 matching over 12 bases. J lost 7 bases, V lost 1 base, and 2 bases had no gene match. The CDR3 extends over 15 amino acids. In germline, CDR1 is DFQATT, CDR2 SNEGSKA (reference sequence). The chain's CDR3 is CSARAGTGGNSPLHF. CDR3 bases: TGCAGTGCTAGAGCAGGGACAGGGGGCAATTCACCCCTCCACTTT.

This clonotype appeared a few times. CDR3: CSARDPGSHEQYF. DNA of the CDR3: TGCAGTGCTAGAGATCCGGGGAGCCACGAGCAGTACTTC. J is TRBJ2-7 and V is TRBV20-1; a weak D match, TRBD2 (5 bases). Germline V lookup: CDR1 DFQATT, CDR2 SNEGSKA (reference sequence). With 0 bases removed from V and 5 bases from J, the gap between germline ends came to 11 bases. There are 13 residues in the CDR3.

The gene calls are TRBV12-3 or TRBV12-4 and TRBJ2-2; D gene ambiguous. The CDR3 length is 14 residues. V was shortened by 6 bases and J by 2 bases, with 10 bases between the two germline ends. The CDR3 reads CASRTELNTGELFF. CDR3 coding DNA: TGTGCCAGCAGGACCGAACTCAACACCGGGGAGCTGTTTTTT.

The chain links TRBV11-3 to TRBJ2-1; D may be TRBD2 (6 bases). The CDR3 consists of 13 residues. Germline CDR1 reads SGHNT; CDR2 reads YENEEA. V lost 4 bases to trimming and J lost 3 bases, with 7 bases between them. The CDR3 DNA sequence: TGTGCCAGCAGCTCGGACTACTACAATGAGCAGTTCTTC. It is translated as CASSSDYYNEQFF.

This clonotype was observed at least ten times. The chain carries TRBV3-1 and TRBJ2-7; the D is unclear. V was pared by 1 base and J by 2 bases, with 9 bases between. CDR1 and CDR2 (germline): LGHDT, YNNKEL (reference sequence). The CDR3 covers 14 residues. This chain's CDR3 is CASSQADIPYEQYF. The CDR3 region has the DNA TGTGCCAGCAGCCAAGCCGACATACCCTACGAGCAGTACTTC.

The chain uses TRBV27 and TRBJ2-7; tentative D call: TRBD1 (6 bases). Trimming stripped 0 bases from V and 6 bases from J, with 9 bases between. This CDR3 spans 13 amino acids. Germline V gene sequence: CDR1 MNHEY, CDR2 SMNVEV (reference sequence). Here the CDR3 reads CASSLSQGSEQYF. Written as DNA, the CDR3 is TGTGCCAGCAGTTTATCTCAGGGGTCCGAGCAGTACTTC.

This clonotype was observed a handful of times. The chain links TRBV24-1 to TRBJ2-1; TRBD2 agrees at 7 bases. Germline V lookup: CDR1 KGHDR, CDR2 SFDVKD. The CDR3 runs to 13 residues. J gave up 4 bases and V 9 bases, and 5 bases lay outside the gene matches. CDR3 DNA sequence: TGTGCCACCTCGGGGGGTAGTTACAATGAGCAGTTCTTC. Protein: CATSGGSYNEQFF.

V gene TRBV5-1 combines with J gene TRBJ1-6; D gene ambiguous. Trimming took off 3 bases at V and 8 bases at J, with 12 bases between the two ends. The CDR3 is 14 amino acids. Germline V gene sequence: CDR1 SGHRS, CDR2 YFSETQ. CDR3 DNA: TGCGCCAGCAGCTCGGAACGCGGGGATTCACCCCTCCACTTT. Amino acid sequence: CASSSERGDSPLHF.

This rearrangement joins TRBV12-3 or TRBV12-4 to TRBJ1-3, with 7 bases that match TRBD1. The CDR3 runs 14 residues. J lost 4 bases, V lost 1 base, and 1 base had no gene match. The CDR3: CASSLGDRGNTIYF. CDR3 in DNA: TGTGCCAGCAGTTTAGGGGACAGAGGAAACACCATATATTTT.

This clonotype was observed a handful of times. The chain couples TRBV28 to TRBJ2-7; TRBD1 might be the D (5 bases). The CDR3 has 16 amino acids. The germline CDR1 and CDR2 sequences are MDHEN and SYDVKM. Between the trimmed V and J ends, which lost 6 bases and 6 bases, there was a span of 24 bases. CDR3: CASSPPGQDPRGEQYF. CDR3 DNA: TGTGCCAGCAGCCCCCCAGGGCAGGACCCTAGGGGCGAGCAGTACTTC.